These 27 T cell receptor beta chains share one sample of origin, sequenced in a study of T cell responses to AZD1222 COVID-19 vaccine. This table comes from immunoSEQ multiplex PCR, and its TCRdb copy is limited to in-frame clones, with some not included. Of more than 110,000 clones listed, roughly 88% are singletons. The sequencing here drew on peripheral blood, taken on day 0 of AZD1222 vaccination. These TCRs come from an adult in good health.

The chain is built from TRBV19 and TRBJ1-5; 7 nucleotides match TRBD1. The germline gives CDR1 LNHDA, CDR2 SQIVND (reference sequence). The V gene end was trimmed by 6 bases and the J gene end by 1 base; junction bases not matched to a gene: 6. The CDR3 sequence is 15 residues long. CDR3 sequence reads: CASRSTGISNQPQHF. DNA of the CDR3: TGTGCCAGTAGATCGACAGGGATAAGCAATCAGCCCCAGCATTTT.

The V and J genes are TRBV27 and TRBJ1-2; no firm D call. From germline, CDR1 is MNHEY and CDR2 SMNVEV (reference sequence). V dropped 5 bases and J dropped 5 bases, with 15 bases sitting between them. The CDR3 is made up of 14 amino acids. CDR3 in DNA: TGTGCCAGCAGTCAACGGAACCCTAGTTATGGCTACACCTTC. Encoded protein: CASSQRNPSYGYTF.

This clone was seen just once. The same CDR3 also results from other DNA sequences found in this sample. The chain couples TRBV30 to TRBJ1-1; D remains unclear. Trimming pared 0 bases from V and 1 base from J, leaving 6 bases between. The CDR3 extends over 13 amino acids. Looked up from germline, CDR1 is GTSNPN and CDR2 is SVGIG (reference sequence). Here the CDR3 reads CAWSVPGNTEAFF. CDR3 DNA sequence: TGTGCCTGGAGTGTTCCGGGGAACACTGAAGCTTTCTTT.

The rearrangement uses TRBV7-9 and TRBJ1-2; maybe TRBD1 (5 bases). The CDR3 totals 13 residues. The V and J ends lost 5 bases and 8 bases respectively, with 15 bases between them. Germline V gives CDR1 SEHNR, CDR2 FQNEAQ (reference sequence). CDR3 region: CASSPQGSGGYTF. DNA of the CDR3: TGTGCCAGCAGCCCTCAGGGTTCGGGCGGCTACACCTTC.

The chain joins TRBV4-1 to TRBJ1-5, with unresolved D. This CDR3 is built from 16 residues. Trimming took 0 bases from V and 0 from J, leaving 9 bases between them. The germline V gene has CDR1 MGHRA and CDR2 YSYEKL. The CDR3 loop is CASSQDPGNSNQPQHF. In nucleotides, the CDR3 is TGCGCCAGCAGCCAAGATCCCGGGAATAGCAATCAGCCCCAGCATTTT.

The chain has TRBV19 and TRBJ2-2; 8 nucleotides line up with TRBD1. Germline trimming cut 9 bases from V and 2 bases from J; bases unmatched to any gene: 5. Germline V CDR1 and CDR2: LNHDA, SQIVND (reference sequence). The CDR3 length is 14 residues. The CDR3 sequence is CASTGQDNTGELFF. CDR3 coding DNA: TGTGCCAGCACGGGACAGGATAACACCGGGGAGCTGTTTTTT.

The rearrangement joins TRBV2 to TRBJ2-1, with 9 bases fitting TRBD1. Germline loops: CDR1 SNHLY, CDR2 FYNNEI. The CDR3 has 15 residues. The V gene end was trimmed by 3 bases and the J gene end by 9 bases; junction bases not matched to a gene: 9. The CDR3 sequence: CASSDRRTGASEQFF. The CDR3 DNA reads as TGTGCCAGCAGTGATCGCCGGACAGGGGCCAGTGAGCAGTTCTTC.

The J gene is TRBJ2-3, the V gene TRBV7-2; TRBD2 is a possible D gene (5 bases). Per germline, CDR1 SGHTA and CDR2 FQGNSA. V lost 7 bases and J lost 0, with 11 bases in between. The CDR3 extends over 14 amino acids. The DNA for the CDR3 is TGTGCCAGCACTCCCCAGCGGAGCACAGATACGCAGTATTTT. Residues: CASTPQRSTDTQYF.

The chain joins TRBV2 to TRBJ1-1; tentatively, D is TRBD1 (6 bases). CDR1 and CDR2 from the germline V gene are SNHLY and FYNNEI. CDR3 size: 15 residues. The germline V and J ends were trimmed by 6 bases and 0 bases, with 14 bases remaining between them. The CDR3, as DNA: TGTGCCAGCAGACTAACAGGGTATGTGAACACTGAAGCTTTCTTT. Translation gives CASRLTGYVNTEAFF.

The CDR3 DNA is TGTGCCAGCAGCCAACGGTATGATGAGCAGTTCTTC. This encodes CASSQRYDEQFF. The chain uses TRBV6-5 and TRBJ2-1, with no clear D. Germline values: CDR1 MNHEY, CDR2 SVGAGI. V lost 6 bases and J lost 8, with 11 bases in between. The CDR3 is 12 amino acids.

V gene TRBV5-6 combines with J gene TRBJ2-7, with TRBD1 matching over 8 bases. CDR1 is SGHDT and CDR2 is YYEEEE in the germline V gene. The CDR3 length is 13 residues. With V trimmed by 6 bases and J by 5 bases, 7 bases remained unmatched. CDR3 loop: CASTAQGENEQYF. For the CDR3, the DNA is TGTGCCAGCACCGCACAGGGGGAGAACGAGCAGTACTTC.

The rearrangement links TRBV7-2 to TRBJ1-2; possible D gene TRBD1, 6 bases. Trimming removed 1 base from V and 5 bases from J, with 20 bases in between. The CDR3 consists of 17 residues. Germline values: CDR1 SGHTA, CDR2 FQGNSA. The CDR3 loop reads CASSLEAERGARYGYTF. The CDR3 DNA reads as TGTGCCAGCAGCTTAGAAGCCGAGCGGGGGGCTAGGTATGGCTACACCTTC.

The chain employs TRBV24-1 and TRBJ2-2; 8 nucleotides match TRBD1. V shed 7 bases and J 4 bases; nucleotides not matched to a gene: 7. In germline, CDR1 is KGHDR, CDR2 SFDVKD. This CDR3 contains 15 residues. The CDR3, as DNA: TGTGCCACCAGGCCCGGACAGGGTGGCACCGGGGAGCTGTTTTTT. It translates to CATRPGQGGTGELFF.

The rearrangement uses TRBV5-4 and TRBJ2-7; the match to TRBD2 covers 7 bases. The CDR3 contains 16 residues. In germline, CDR1 is SGHNT, CDR2 YYREEE (reference sequence). J gave up 0 bases and V 4 bases, and 10 bases lay outside the gene matches. The CDR3, as DNA: TGTGCCAGCAGCCCCCCGCTAGCGGCAGGCTCCTACGAGCAGTACTTC. Its protein product is CASSPPLAAGSYEQYF.

V gene TRBV19 combines with J gene TRBJ2-5, with D unclear. Germline V lookup: CDR1 LNHDA, CDR2 SQIVND (reference sequence). Trimming took 8 bases from V and 0 from J, leaving 7 bases between them. CDR3 length: 12 amino acids. The CDR3 loop is CASGNYQETQYF. CDR3 coding DNA: TGTGCCAGTGGCAACTACCAAGAGACCCAGTACTTC.

V usage is TRBV3-1 (or the pseudogene TRBV3-2) and J usage is TRBJ2-1; unclear D gene. Germline loops: CDR1 LGHDT, CDR2 YNNKEL (reference sequence). The V and J ends lost 6 bases and 10 bases respectively, with 13 bases between them. This CDR3 contains 12 residues. Written as DNA, the CDR3 is TGTGCCAGCAGTCAAAAGTTGGGGGAGCAGTTCTTC. It is translated as CASSQKLGEQFF.

The chain couples TRBV6-5 to TRBJ1-6; D may be TRBD1 (6 bases). V shed 2 bases and J shed 7 bases, with 12 bases lying between them. CDR1 is MNHEY and CDR2 is SVGAGI in the germline V gene. The CDR3 loop spans 15 amino acids. As DNA, the CDR3 is TGTGCCAGCAGTTACAGCGGTCAGGGGAATTCACCCCTCCACTTT. Its translation is CASSYSGQGNSPLHF.

The chain joins TRBV7-9 to TRBJ2-7; TRBD2 matches at 8 bases. Looked up from germline, CDR1 is SEHNR and CDR2 is FQNEAQ (reference sequence). This CDR3 region has 12 residues. With 4 bases clipped from V and 6 bases from J, the junction kept 2 bases outside the gene matches. The CDR3 DNA is TGTGCCAGCAGCTCCACTAGCGGCGAGCAGTACTTC. This encodes CASSSTSGEQYF.

V usage is TRBV7-2 and J usage is TRBJ2-7; 14 bases align to TRBD2. CDR3 length: 18 residues. The J segment lost 3 bases and the V segment lost 8 bases, leaving 15 bases of the junction unmatched. The V gene's germline CDR1 is SGHTA and CDR2 FQGNSA. CDR3 in DNA: TGTGCCAGCCTACAGACGGGACTAGCGGGAGTTTGGGGCTACGAGCAGTACTTC. Translation: CASLQTGLAGVWGYEQYF.

This clone has a single count. The same CDR3 also results from other DNA sequences found in this sample. The chain links TRBV11-3 to TRBJ1-1; tentative D call: TRBD1 (5 bases). Trimming took off 3 bases at V and 1 base at J, with 6 bases between the two ends. The CDR3 contains 13 residues. CDR1 and CDR2 from the germline V gene are SGHNT and YENEEA. In nucleotides, the CDR3 is TGTGCCAGCAGCTTGGGGGGGAACACTGAAGCTTTCTTT. As protein: CASSLGGNTEAFF. Complete variable domain (other parts from reference TRBV11-3 and TRBJ1-1): EAGVVQSPRYKIIEKKQPVAFWCNPISGHNTLYWYLQNLGQGPELLIRYENEEAVDDSQLPKDRFSAERLKGVDSTLKIQPAELGDSAVYLCASSLGGNTEAFFGQGTRLTVV.

This chain uses TRBV19 with TRBJ1-1, with 11 bases matching TRBD1. CDR1 LNHDA and CDR2 SQIVND come from the germline V gene (reference sequence). Losses at the gene ends were 3 bases for V and 2 bases for J; bases not matched to a gene: 2. The CDR3 covers 15 residues. The CDR3 region is CASSMGTGGNTEAFF. For the CDR3, the DNA is TGTGCCAGTAGTATGGGGACAGGGGGAAACACTGAAGCTTTCTTT.

The chain joins TRBV7-9 to TRBJ2-7; TRBD1 is a possible D gene (6 bases). V shed 7 bases and J shed 7 bases, with 23 bases lying between them. The germline gives CDR1 SEHNR, CDR2 FQNEAQ (reference sequence). The CDR3 loop spans 15 amino acids. CDR3 coding DNA: TGTGCCAGCAAAGCCTCGGGCGCAGGGGAGTTGGAGCAGTACTTC. Protein: CASKASGAGELEQYF.

This clone was recorded only once. The chain employs TRBV5-1 and TRBJ2-3; 10 nucleotides match TRBD2. The CDR3 consists of 15 residues. Germline V gives CDR1 SGHRS, CDR2 YFSETQ. The junction had 7 bases not matched to a gene; V was cut back by 6 bases and J by 3 bases. As DNA, the CDR3 is TGCGCCAGCACACAATTTAGCGGGGGGACAGATACGCAGTATTTT. The encoded protein is CASTQFSGGTDTQYF.

The V gene is TRBV19, the J gene TRBJ1-4, with D possibly matching TRBD1 (5 bases). V dropped 6 bases and J dropped 2 bases, with 13 bases sitting between them. Germline V gene data show CDR1 as LNHDA and CDR2 as SQIVND (reference sequence). This CDR3 region has 15 residues. CDR3 nucleotides: TGTGCCAGTAGGCAAACAGGATACACTAATGAAAAACTGTTTTTT. It translates to CASRQTGYTNEKLFF.

The J gene is TRBJ1-1, the V gene TRBV30, with 9 bases lining up with TRBD1. The CDR3 runs to 14 residues. Looked up from germline, CDR1 is GTSNPN and CDR2 is SVGIG (reference sequence). The ends lost 3 bases at V and 1 base at J; junction bases unmatched: 3. DNA for the CDR3: TGTGCCTGGAGGGACAGGGGCCAGAACACTGAAGCTTTCTTT. Protein product: CAWRDRGQNTEAFF.

In its sample, this clone was seen once. The chain combines TRBV6-5 with TRBJ1-2; D unresolved. Germline CDR1 MNHEY, CDR2 SVGAGI. V was cut by 2 bases and J by 3 bases, with 10 bases left in between. This CDR3 contains 14 residues. The chain's CDR3 is CASSYGRNYYGYTF. The CDR3 region has the DNA TGTGCCAGCAGTTACGGACGGAACTACTATGGCTACACCTTC.

The chain is built from TRBV30 and TRBJ1-4, with a tentative D call TRBD1 (6 bases). The CDR3 length is 11 residues. Germline lookup yields CDR1 GTSNPN and CDR2 SVGIG (reference sequence). CDR3 residues: CASGQTEKLFF. Written as DNA, the CDR3 is TGTGCATCGGGACAAACGGAAAAACTGTTTTTT.